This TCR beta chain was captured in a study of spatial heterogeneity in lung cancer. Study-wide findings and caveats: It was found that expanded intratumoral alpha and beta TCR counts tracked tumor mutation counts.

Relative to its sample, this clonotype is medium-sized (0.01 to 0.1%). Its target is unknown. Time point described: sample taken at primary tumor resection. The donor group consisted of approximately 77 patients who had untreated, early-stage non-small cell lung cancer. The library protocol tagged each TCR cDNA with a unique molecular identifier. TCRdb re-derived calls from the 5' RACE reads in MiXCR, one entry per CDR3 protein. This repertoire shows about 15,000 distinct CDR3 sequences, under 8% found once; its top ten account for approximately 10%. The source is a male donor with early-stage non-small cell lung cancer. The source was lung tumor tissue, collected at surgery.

The CDR3 DNA sequence: TGTGCCAGCAGCTTAACCGGGGCTCCGACTACAGATACGCAGTATTTT. Translated, it gives CASSLTGAPTTDTQYF. The V and J genes are TRBV7-9 and TRBJ2-3; tentatively, D is TRBD1 or TRBD2 (5 bases each). The CDR3 has 16 residues. With 2 bases removed from V and 3 bases from J, the gap between germline ends came to 15 bases. Germline V lookup: CDR1 SEHNR, CDR2 FQNEAQ (reference sequence).